This TCR beta chain was retrieved from a study of blood T cell repertoires in COVID-19. Study in general: Whether acute or convalescent, the COVID-19 samples came from the United States, Italy and Spain. Nucleic acid was either cDNA or gDNA, and it came from T cells, B-cell-depleted T cells, or PBMCs.

Original processing notes: Reference gene primer amplification gave estimated nucleated cell counts. Data came from immunoSEQ multiplex PCR; TCRdb stores just in-frame clones and leaves some out. The V and J calls and clone size were taken over from that table, and D and trimming were inferred from the DNA. The repertoire holds around 150,000 clones, with around 77% as singletons. CDR1 is SGHRS, CDR2 YFSETQ, per germline. CDR3 length equals 16 residues. The V and J ends lost 4 bases and 1 base respectively, with 17 bases between them. The chain couples TRBV5-1 to TRBJ1-2; D is possibly TRBD1 (6 bases). The sample was peripheral blood. This TCR was recovered from a man aged 50-59 years with active or convalescent COVID-19. The CDR3 coding sequence is TGCGCCAGCAGCGCGCTGACAGGTGGCGGTAACTATGGCTACACCTTC. Its protein is CASSALTGGGNYGYTF.